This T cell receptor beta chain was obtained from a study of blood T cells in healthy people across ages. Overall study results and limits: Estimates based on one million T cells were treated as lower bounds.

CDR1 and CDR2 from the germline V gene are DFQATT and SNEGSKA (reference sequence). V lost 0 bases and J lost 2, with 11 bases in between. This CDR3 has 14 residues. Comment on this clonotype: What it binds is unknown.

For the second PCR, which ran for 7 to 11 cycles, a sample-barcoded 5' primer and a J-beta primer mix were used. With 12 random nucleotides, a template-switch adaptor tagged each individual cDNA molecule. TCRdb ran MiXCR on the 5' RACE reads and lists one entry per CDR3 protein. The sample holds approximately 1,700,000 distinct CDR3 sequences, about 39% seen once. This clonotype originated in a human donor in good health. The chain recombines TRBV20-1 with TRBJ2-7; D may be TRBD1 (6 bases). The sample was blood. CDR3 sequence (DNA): TGCAGTGCTAGAGATCTGGACAGAACCTACGAGCAGTACTTC. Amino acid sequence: CSARDLDRTYEQYF.